The TCR beta chain described here comes from a study of OX40 agonist ivuxolimab in advanced cancers. Study information: Every 2 weeks, ivuxolimab was infused into the patients intravenously at between 0.01 and 10 mg/kg. Each dose-escalation patient presented with hepatocellular carcinoma, melanoma, renal cell or head and neck cancer. General study points: There were, on average, more expanded clones in CD8+ T cells than in CD4+.

As concerns this clone: No antigen is known for it.

CDR1 SGHTA and CDR2 FQGNSA come from the germline V gene. The CDR3 has 14 amino acids. Trimming left V 1 base short and J 9 bases short, with 10 bases between. The cohort excluded patients with autoimmune disease history or systemic immunosuppression. Method: immunoSEQ multiplex PCR; TCRdb's copy keeps in-frame clones and lacks some. Of about 110,000 clones listed, around 93% were seen once; the top ten hold over 0.6%. The chain combines TRBV7-2 with TRBJ1-6; D remains ambiguous. The sequencing here drew on CD4+ or CD8+ T cells sorted from blood, taken in a trial of the OX40 agonist ivuxolimab. The TCR originated in an adult with an advanced solid tumor such as melanoma, head and neck, liver or kidney cancer. This chain's CDR3 is CASSLGTEFSPLHF. CDR3 bases: TGTGCCAGCAGCTTAGGAACCGAATTTTCACCCCTCCACTTT.